This T cell receptor (beta chain) came from a study of beta chain features in type 1 diabetes. About the research overall: Sorted cells examined across all samples numbered about 110,000,000.

Study results and caveats: TCRB CDR3s from Type 1 diabetes patients were moderately but significantly shorter in all four CD4+ subsets. At VDJ recombination sites, type 1 diabetes patients had fewer insertions and more deleted nucleotides.

Investigators reverse transcribed all isolated RNA, so they sequenced expressed TCRB transcripts. Profiled with immunoSEQ multiplex PCR; TCRdb holds only in-frame clones, not every one. The sample lists some 700,000 clones, 13% occurring once. In this sample, this clone turned up a few times. Its antigen is unidentified. Other DNA sequences from this sample encode an identical CDR3 as well. One heparinised blood draw averaging around 100 mL was given by each donor. Germline V gene data show CDR1 as ENHRY and CDR2 as SYGVKD. This CDR3 contains 12 residues. V lost 4 bases and J lost 3, with 6 bases in between.

This sequence joins TRBV10-3 and TRBJ2-5, with D possibly being TRBD1 or TRBD2 (5 bases each). The specimen was naive CD4+ T cells from blood. This TCR was recovered from a man younger than 35 with type 1 diabetes. Here the CDR3 reads CAISGGEETQYF. CDR3 sequence (DNA): TGTGCCATCAGTGGAGGGGAAGAGACCCAGTACTTC.